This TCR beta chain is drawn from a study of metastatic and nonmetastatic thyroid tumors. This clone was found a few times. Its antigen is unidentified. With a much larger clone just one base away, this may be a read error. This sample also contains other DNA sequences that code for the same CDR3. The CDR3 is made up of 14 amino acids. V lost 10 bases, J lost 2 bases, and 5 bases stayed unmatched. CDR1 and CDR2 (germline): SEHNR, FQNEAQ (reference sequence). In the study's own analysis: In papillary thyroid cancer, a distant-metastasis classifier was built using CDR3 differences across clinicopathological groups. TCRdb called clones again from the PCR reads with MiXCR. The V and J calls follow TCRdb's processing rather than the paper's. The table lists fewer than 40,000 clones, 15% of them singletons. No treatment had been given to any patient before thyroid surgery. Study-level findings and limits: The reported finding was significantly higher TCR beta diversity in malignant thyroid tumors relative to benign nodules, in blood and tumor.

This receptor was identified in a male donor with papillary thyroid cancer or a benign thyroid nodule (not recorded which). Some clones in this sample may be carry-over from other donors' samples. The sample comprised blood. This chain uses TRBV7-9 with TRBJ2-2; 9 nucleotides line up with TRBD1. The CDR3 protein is CATRTGANTGELFF. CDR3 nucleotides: TGTGCCACACGGACAGGGGCCAACACCGGGGAGCTGTTTTTT. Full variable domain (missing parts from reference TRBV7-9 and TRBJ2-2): DTGVSQNPRHKITKRGQNVTFRCDPISEHNRLYWYRQTLGQGPEFLTYFQNEAQLEKSRLLSDRFSAERPKGSFSTLEIQRTEQGDSAMYLCATRTGANTGELFFGEGSRLTVL.